This T cell receptor beta chain was documented in a study of T cell responses to AZD1222 COVID-19 vaccine. Study overall: Some second doses came at about 4 weeks and others at about 12 weeks; these were pooled. Study outcomes and limitations: Possibly, clonal diversity was underestimated; donors were largely white British and included more females. Close to half of spike-specific TCRs reportedly recognize unmutated variant regions. Across the whole spike, CD4 TCRs peaked at regions 160-218 and 743-854.

The data were produced by immunoSEQ multiplex PCR, yet TCRdb's version contains in-frame clones alone and is incomplete. The repertoire has 60,000 to 65,000 clones, 84% of them found once; the top ten carry approximately 7.4%. In the case of this clone: Its antigen is currently unknown.

The receptor was derived from an adult in good health. This specimen consisted of peripheral blood, obtained on day 0 of AZD1222 vaccination.

The CDR3 loop is CASSLVSGDSNQPQHF. CDR3 nucleotides: TGTGCCAGCAGCTTAGTTTCGGGAGACAGCAATCAGCCCCAGCATTTT. The chain combines TRBV7-2 with TRBJ1-5; no clear D gene. Germline assignment: CDR1 SGHTA and CDR2 FQGNSA. The CDR3 has 16 amino acids. The germline V and J ends were trimmed by 1 base and 1 base, with 11 bases remaining between them.